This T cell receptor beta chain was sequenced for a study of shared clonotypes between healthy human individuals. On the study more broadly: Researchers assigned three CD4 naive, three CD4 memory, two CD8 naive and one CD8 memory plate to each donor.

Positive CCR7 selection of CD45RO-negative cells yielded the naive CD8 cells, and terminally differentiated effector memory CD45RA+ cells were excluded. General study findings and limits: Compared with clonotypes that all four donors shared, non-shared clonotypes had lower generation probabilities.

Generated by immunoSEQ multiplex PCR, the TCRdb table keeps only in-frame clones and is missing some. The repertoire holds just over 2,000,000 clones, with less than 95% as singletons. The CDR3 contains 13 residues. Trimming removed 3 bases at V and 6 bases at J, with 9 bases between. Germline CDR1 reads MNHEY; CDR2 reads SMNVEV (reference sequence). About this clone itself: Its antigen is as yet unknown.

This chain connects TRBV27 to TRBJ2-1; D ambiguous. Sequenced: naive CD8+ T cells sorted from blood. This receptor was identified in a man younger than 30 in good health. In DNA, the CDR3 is TGTGCCAGCAGTTTCAAGATTGGCAATGAGCAGTTCTTC. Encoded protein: CASSFKIGNEQFF.